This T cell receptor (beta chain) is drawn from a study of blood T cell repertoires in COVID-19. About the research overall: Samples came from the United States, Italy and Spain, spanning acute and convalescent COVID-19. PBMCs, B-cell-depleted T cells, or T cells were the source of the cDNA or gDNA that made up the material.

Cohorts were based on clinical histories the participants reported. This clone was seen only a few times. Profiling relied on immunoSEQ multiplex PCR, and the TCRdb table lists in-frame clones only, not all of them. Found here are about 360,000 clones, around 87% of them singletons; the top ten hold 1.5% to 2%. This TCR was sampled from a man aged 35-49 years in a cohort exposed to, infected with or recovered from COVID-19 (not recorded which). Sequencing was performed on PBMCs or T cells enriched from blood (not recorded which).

The CDR3 is CASSVGQVDNSPLHF. The DNA of the CDR3 is TGTGCCAGCAGCGTAGGGCAGGTAGATAATTCACCCCTCCACTTT. The chain combines TRBV9 with TRBJ1-6, with D hard to call. V lost 0 bases, J lost 5 bases, and 9 bases lay in between. Looked up from germline, CDR1 is SGDLS and CDR2 is YYNGEE. There are 15 residues in the CDR3.